This T cell receptor beta chain was recorded in a study of lymphopenia after photon versus proton radiotherapy. The CDR3 is made up of 18 amino acids. Germline CDR1 and CDR2: GTSNPN and SVGIG (reference sequence). V lost 1 base to trimming and J lost 0 bases, with 19 bases between them. Study-level results: Authors raise, but do not show, better survival with proton therapy.

Profiling relied on immunoSEQ multiplex PCR, and the TCRdb table lists in-frame clones only, not all of them. The table has nearly 25,000 clones, about 84% seen once. This clone was detected only a few times. Its specificity is unknown. The sample here was peripheral blood, taken from a patient treated with proton-based radiotherapy. The clonotype originates from a woman aged 70-85 years with pancreatic cancer. The chain joins TRBV30 to TRBJ1-5, with D maybe TRBD1 (5 bases). The CDR3 bases are TGTGCCTGGAGTGGTGAACGGGGCCCAACTTATAGCAATCAGCCCCAGCATTTT. Amino acids: CAWSGERGPTYSNQPQHF.